The entry below gives a single T cell receptor beta chain sequence along with its context. Methods used by the authors: Amplifying reference gene primers gave estimates of nucleated cell counts. The method was immunoSEQ multiplex PCR; TCRdb's version includes in-frame clones alone and lacks a portion of them. For V, J and clone size, that table is used; D and trimming come from the DNA. The sample comprises 68,000 or so clones, 86% of which are singletons, and roughly 8.1% rests with the top ten. The data are from a study of blood T cell repertoires in COVID-19. Study information: The origin of the acute and convalescent COVID-19 samples was the United States, Italy and Spain.

Germline CDR1 and CDR2: SGHAT and FQNNGV. The CDR3 is made up of 13 amino acids. V shed 8 bases and J shed 0 bases, with 11 bases lying between them. The sequence was collected from a man aged 25-40 years with acute or convalescent COVID-19. The chain couples TRBV11-2 to TRBJ2-7, with D unclear. The sample consisted of peripheral blood. The CDR3 sequence: CASGPGPSYEQYF. The CDR3 DNA reads TGTGCCAGCGGTCCGGGTCCCTCCTACGAGCAGTACTTC. The entire variable domain, with the rest obtained from reference TRBV11-2 and TRBJ2-7, is as follows: EAGVAQSPRYKIIEKRQSVAFWCNPISGHATLYWYQQILGQGPKLLIQFQNNGVVDDSQLPKDRFSAERLKGVDSTLKIQPAKLEDSAVYLCASGPGPSYEQYFGPGTRLTVT.